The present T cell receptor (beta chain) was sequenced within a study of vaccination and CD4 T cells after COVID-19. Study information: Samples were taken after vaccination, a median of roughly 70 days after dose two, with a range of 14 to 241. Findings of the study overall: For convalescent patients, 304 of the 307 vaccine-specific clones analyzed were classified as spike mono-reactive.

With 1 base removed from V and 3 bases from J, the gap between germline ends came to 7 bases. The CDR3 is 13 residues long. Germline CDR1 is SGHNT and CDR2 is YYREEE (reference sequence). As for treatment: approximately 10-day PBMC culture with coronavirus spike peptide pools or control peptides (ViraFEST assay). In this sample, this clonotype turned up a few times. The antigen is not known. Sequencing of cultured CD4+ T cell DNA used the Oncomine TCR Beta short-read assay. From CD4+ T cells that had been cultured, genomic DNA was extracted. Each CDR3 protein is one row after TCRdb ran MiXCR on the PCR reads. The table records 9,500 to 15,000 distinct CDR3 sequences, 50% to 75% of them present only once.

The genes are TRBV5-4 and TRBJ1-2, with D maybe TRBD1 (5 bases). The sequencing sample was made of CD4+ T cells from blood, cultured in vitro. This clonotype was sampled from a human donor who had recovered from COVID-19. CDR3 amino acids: CASSLRGDYGYTF. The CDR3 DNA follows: TGTGCCAGCAGCTTGAGGGGCGACTATGGCTACACCTTC. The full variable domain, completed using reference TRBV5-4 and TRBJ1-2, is ETGVTQSPTHLIKTRGQQVTLRCSSQSGHNTVSWYQQALGQGPQFIFQYYREEENGRGNFPPRFSGLQFPNYSSELNVNALELDDSALYLCASSLRGDYGYTFGSGTRLTVV.